Listed below are T cell receptor beta chains from one sample, sequenced in a study of siplizumab effects on memory and regulatory T cells. Some clones are missing from TCRdb's copy, which holds only in-frame ones; the method was immunoSEQ multiplex PCR. This table has tens of thousands of clones, just over 95% appearing once. Sequenced: naive CD8+ T cells sorted from blood. The receptors here all came from a human donor in good health. Each CDR3 is given with its conserved first and last residue. Each record gives: clone size, J gene, V gene, D gene, CDR3 DNA, CDR3 protein. A D gene is named only where the DNA matches it firmly. Rows may omit the clone size; those that give it use once, few, many or a size class.

>NA|TRBJ2-5|TRBV6-6|NA
TGTGCCAGCAGTTACTTGGCGGGGGCCCAAGAGACCCAGTACTTC
CASSYLAGAQETQYF
>NA|TRBJ1-6|TRBV2|NA
TGTGCCAGCAGTACAGGGACAACCTATAATTCACCCCTCCACTTT
CASSTGTTYNSPLHF
>NA|TRBJ2-2|TRBV9|TRBD1
TGTGCCAGCAGTGCCGGGAAGACAGGGGTGGGCGGGGAGCTGTTTTTT
CASSAGKTGVGGELFF
>NA|TRBJ1-3|TRBV4-1|NA
TGCGCCAGCAGCCCATTCGAGGCCTCTGGAAACACCATATATTTT
CASSPFEASGNTIYF
>NA|TRBJ2-3|TRBV9|NA
TGTGCCAGCAGCGTAGACGGGGCGGGCGCAGATACGCAGTATTTT
CASSVDGAGADTQYF
>NA|TRBJ2-7|TRBV11-2|TRBD2
TGTGCCAGCAGCTTATGGGGGGGTCCTTACGAGCAGTACTTC
CASSLWGGPYEQYF
>NA|TRBJ2-5|TRBV27|TRBD1
TGTGCCAGCAGTACCCAGGGGGATGAACAAGAGACCCAGTACTTC
CASSTQGDEQETQYF
>NA|TRBJ2-3|TRBV7-3|NA
TGTGCCAGCAGTCGGGACGGGATCGGAGATACGCAGTATTTT
CASSRDGIGDTQYF
>NA|TRBJ1-2|TRBV5-5|TRBD1
TGTGCCAGCAGCTTGGCCGACAGGGGATTGGATGGCTACACCTTC
CASSLADRGLDGYTF
>NA|TRBJ2-7|TRBV7-3|NA
TGTGCCAGCAGCTCGCGGGGAGACTCCTACGAGCAGTACTTC
CASSSRGDSYEQYF
>NA|TRBJ2-7|TRBV2|TRBD2
TGTGCCAGCCACCAGACTAGCGGGGGGACCTACGAGCAGTACTTC
CASHQTSGGTYEQYF
>NA|TRBJ2-7|TRBV10-2|TRBD1
TGCGCCAGCAGTGAGCGGGACAGGACCTACGAGCAGTACTTC
CASSERDRTYEQYF
>NA|TRBJ2-1|TRBV9|TRBD2
TGTGCCAGCAGCGTCGGCGGGGGGGCGTACAATGAGCAGTTCTTC
CASSVGGGAYNEQFF
>NA|TRBJ2-4|TRBV7-9|NA
TGTGCCAGCAGCTTAGTGTCCGGCGCCAAAAACATTCAGTACTTC
CASSLVSGAKNIQYF
>few|TRBJ1-1|TRBV19|TRBD1
TGTGCCAGTAGTATCCTCGGAGGGACAGGGAACACTGAAGCTTTCTTT
CASSILGGTGNTEAFF
>NA|TRBJ2-3|TRBV9|NA
TGTGCCAGCAGCGTATTCCGGGGCGAAGATTTAGATACGCAGTATTTT
CASSVFRGEDLDTQYF
>NA|TRBJ1-5|TRBV19|NA
TGTGCCAGTAGTATCAACGTAATGGAGGGTCAGCCCCAGCATTTT
CASSINVMEGQPQHF
>NA|TRBJ1-5|TRBV21-1|NA
TGTGCCAGCAGCACCCCGCCACGGAATAGCAATCAGCCCCAGCATTTT
CASSTPPRNSNQPQHF
>NA|TRBJ2-3|TRBV5-4|NA
TGTGCCAGCAGCCCCGGTGGCCTGGCAGATACGCAGTATTTT
CASSPGGLADTQYF
>few|TRBJ2-1|TRBV4-1|NA
TGCGCCAGCACGAGGGCCCCCCAACATGAGCAGTTCTTC
CASTRAPQHEQFF